This T cell receptor (beta chain) stems from a study of shared clonotypes between healthy human individuals. Study-wide context: Each donor had three CD4 naive, three CD4 memory, two CD8 naive and one CD8 memory plate. Findings and limits, study-wide: In contrast to clonotypes shared by all four donors, non-shared clonotypes had lower generation probabilities.

As handled by the study authors: For the immunoSEQ data, sequences were junction-only without quality scores, so filtering differed. Sequencing used immunoSEQ multiplex PCR; TCRdb keeps in-frame clones, though not all of them. V and J calls plus clone size are reproduced from that table; the DNA served to infer D and trimming. Among roughly 2.5 million clones, 90% to 95% were seen once, and the ten largest hold under 0.15%. As regards this clone: The antigen remains undetermined.

CDR3 length: 16 amino acids. Per germline, CDR1 SGHAT and CDR2 FQNNGV. J was trimmed by 1 base and V by 5 bases; bases with no gene match: 9. The V and J genes are TRBV11-2 and TRBJ2-5, with TRBD1 matching over 8 bases. The origin of this receptor is a man aged 18 to 30 in good health. The material sequenced was naive CD4+ T cells sorted from blood. As to subset: CD45RA+ positively selected. CDR3 protein: CASSRNRGAIQETQYF. CDR3 in DNA: TGTGCCAGCAGCAGAAACAGGGGGGCTATCCAAGAGACCCAGTACTTC. The full variable domain, rest sourced from reference TRBV11-2 and TRBJ2-5, is EAGVAQSPRYKIIEKRQSVAFWCNPISGHATLYWYQQILGQGPKLLIQFQNNGVVDDSQLPKDRFSAERLKGVDSTLKIQPAKLEDSAVYLCASSRNRGAIQETQYFGPGTRLLVL.